Listed below are T cell receptor beta chains from one sample, sequenced in a study of T cell responses to AZD1222 COVID-19 vaccine. Assay used: immunoSEQ multiplex PCR; TCRdb lists only in-frame clones, some missing. This table holds some 150,000 clones, approximately 90% found once. The sample in question was peripheral blood, obtained on day 0 of MenACWY control vaccination. These receptors came from an adult in good health. The conserved cysteine and the conserved F or W are not part of the CDR3 here. Each record gives: V gene, clone size, J gene, CDR3 protein. Rows may omit the clone size; those that give it use once, few, many or a size class.

v_call: TRBV19
clone_size: .
j_call: TRBJ1-4
cdr3_aa: ASSRVQRNNEKLF

v_call: TRBV11-3
clone_size: .
j_call: TRBJ2-7
cdr3_aa: ASSLGGLGSYEQY

v_call: TRBV11-2
clone_size: .
j_call: TRBJ2-2
cdr3_aa: ASSLRPGQIANTGELF

v_call: TRBV3-1/TRBV3-2
clone_size: .
j_call: TRBJ2-5
cdr3_aa: ASSPMTSVIETQY

v_call: TRBV19
clone_size: .
j_call: TRBJ1-1
cdr3_aa: ASSILGALAF

v_call: TRBV19
clone_size: .
j_call: TRBJ1-1
cdr3_aa: ASGTGAGEAF

v_call: TRBV19
clone_size: .
j_call: TRBJ2-1
cdr3_aa: ASNLGRGRHNEQF

v_call: TRBV6-1
clone_size: .
j_call: TRBJ1-2
cdr3_aa: ASSENRAYGYT

v_call: TRBV5-6
clone_size: .
j_call: TRBJ1-2
cdr3_aa: ASSVKTGGYT

v_call: TRBV2
clone_size: .
j_call: TRBJ1-5
cdr3_aa: ASSEGTRAQH

v_call: TRBV6-2/TRBV6-3
clone_size: once
j_call: TRBJ1-2
cdr3_aa: ASSYASGISLYGYT

v_call: TRBV3-1/TRBV3-2
clone_size: .
j_call: TRBJ1-5
cdr3_aa: ASRQQGRGQPQH

v_call: TRBV7-9
clone_size: .
j_call: TRBJ1-5
cdr3_aa: ASSLGWQPNQPQH

v_call: TRBV19
clone_size: .
j_call: TRBJ2-7
cdr3_aa: ASSMGPNSYEQY

v_call: TRBV4-1
clone_size: .
j_call: TRBJ1-3
cdr3_aa: ASSHLLVPSGNTIY

v_call: TRBV29-1
clone_size: .
j_call: TRBJ2-3
cdr3_aa: SVELAGGGWGDTQY

v_call: TRBV24-1
clone_size: .
j_call: TRBJ1-1
cdr3_aa: ATSDRTGGTEAF

v_call: TRBV15
clone_size: once
j_call: TRBJ2-1
cdr3_aa: ATSRDRGSIAGGYNEQF

v_call: TRBV30
clone_size: .
j_call: TRBJ2-1
cdr3_aa: AWRIGRHNEQF

v_call: TRBV7-2
clone_size: .
j_call: TRBJ2-5
cdr3_aa: ASSLAGETQY

v_call: TRBV6-5
clone_size: .
j_call: TRBJ2-1
cdr3_aa: ASSYSTQGGNEQF

v_call: TRBV3-1/TRBV3-2
clone_size: .
j_call: TRBJ1-5
cdr3_aa: ASSQHPGILQH

v_call: TRBV7-2
clone_size: .
j_call: TRBJ2-3
cdr3_aa: ASSATLAVITDTQY

v_call: TRBV5-6
clone_size: .
j_call: TRBJ2-7
cdr3_aa: ASSLQTSPPYEQY

v_call: TRBV28
clone_size: .
j_call: TRBJ1-4
cdr3_aa: ASSLSRGRGEKLF

v_call: TRBV19
clone_size: .
j_call: TRBJ2-6
cdr3_aa: ASSATGAGANVLT

v_call: TRBV6-1
clone_size: .
j_call: TRBJ1-2
cdr3_aa: ASSERGGYGYT

v_call: TRBV11-3
clone_size: .
j_call: TRBJ2-7
cdr3_aa: ASSFGPLGEQY